The rows below give T cell receptor beta chains drawn from one sample of a study of metastatic and nonmetastatic thyroid tumors. TCRdb redid the clone calls on the PCR reads using MiXCR. This table has more than 90,000 clones, roughly 13% appearing once. The specimen was blood. These receptors came from a female donor with papillary thyroid cancer or a benign thyroid nodule (not recorded which). Some clones in this sample may be carry-over from other donors' samples. CDR3s include the opening cysteine and the closing phenylalanine or tryptophan. The order of the fields is V gene, D gene, J gene, clone size, CDR3 DNA, CDR3 protein. The D gene is left open where the match is weak. Clone size, where shown, is once, few, many, or a class for clones that have expanded.

V: TRBV7-2
D: .
J: TRBJ1-1
size: many
DNA: TGTGCCAGCAGCTTACTGACAGGCGTGAACACTGAAGCTTTCTTT
CDR3: CASSLLTGVNTEAFF

V: TRBV24-1
D: .
J: TRBJ2-7
size: many
DNA: TGTGCCACCAGTGACCCCGGGACTGGGACCTACGAGCAGTACTTC
CDR3: CATSDPGTGTYEQYF

V: TRBV6-1
D: .
J: TRBJ1-1
size: many
DNA: TGTGCCAGCAGATTGAATTTGAACACTGAAGCTTTCTTT
CDR3: CASRLNLNTEAFF

V: TRBV2
D: .
J: TRBJ1-3
size: many
DNA: TGTGCCAGCAGTGAATCCGGGCCGGGAAACACCATATATTTT
CDR3: CASSESGPGNTIYF

V: TRBV6-5
D: .
J: TRBJ2-7
size: many
DNA: TGTGCCAGCAGTTACTCAGGGGCGTACGAGCAGTACTTC
CDR3: CASSYSGAYEQYF

V: TRBV14
D: TRBD2
J: TRBJ2-7
size: many
DNA: TGTGCCAGCAGCTTAAAAGGACTAGAATACGAGCAGTACTTC
CDR3: CASSLKGLEYEQYF

V: TRBV2
D: TRBD2
J: TRBJ2-1
size: many
DNA: TGTGCCAGCAAAATAGCGGGAGGGCCGGAGAATGAGCAGTTCTTC
CDR3: CASKIAGGPENEQFF

V: TRBV4-3
D: TRBD1
J: TRBJ1-1
size: many
DNA: TGCGCCAGCAGCCAGGGGACAGGGAAGGCCCGGAACACTGAAGCTTTCTTT
CDR3: CASSQGTGKARNTEAFF

V: TRBV10-3
D: .
J: TRBJ2-5
size: many
DNA: TGTGCCATCAGTGAGGCCGCGGGGAGCCTTAAAGAGACCCAGTACTTC
CDR3: CAISEAAGSLKETQYF

V: TRBV20-1
D: TRBD1
J: TRBJ1-2
size: many
DNA: TGCAGGGGACAGGGGGGAATTCTTGGGGGCTACACCTTC
CDR3: CRGQGGILGGYTF

V: TRBV20-1
D: .
J: TRBJ1-2
size: many
DNA: TGCAGTGCTAGCGGCAGTGAGGGCTACACCTTC
CDR3: CSASGSEGYTF

V: TRBV5-1
D: .
J: TRBJ2-7
size: .
DNA: TGCGCCAGCAGCTCGGGTGGATTCTTGGGGTACGAGCAGTACTTC
CDR3: CASSSGGFLGYEQYF

V: TRBV30
D: .
J: TRBJ1-4
size: many
DNA: TGTGCCTGGGGTCCCGACAATGAAAAACTGTTTTTT
CDR3: CAWGPDNEKLFF

V: TRBV6-1
D: .
J: TRBJ2-6
size: many
DNA: TGTGCCAGCAGCAACGGACACAACTCTGGGGCCAACGTCCTGACTTTC
CDR3: CASSNGHNSGANVLTF

V: TRBV30
D: TRBD2
J: TRBJ2-1
size: .
DNA: TGTGCCTGGACGGGGTGGCGGGAGCGATACAATGAGCAGTTCTTC
CDR3: CAWTGWRERYNEQFF

V: TRBV12-3/TRBV12-4
D: .
J: TRBJ1-2
size: many
DNA: TGTGCCAGCAGCCGCGACAGTACGCATGGCTACACCTTC
CDR3: CASSRDSTHGYTF

V: TRBV7-3
D: .
J: TRBJ2-1
size: many
DNA: TGTGCCAGCAGCCCCGTGCCGACCTGGGGCAGTGAGCAGTTCTTC
CDR3: CASSPVPTWGSEQFF

V: TRBV6-5
D: .
J: TRBJ2-3
size: many
DNA: TGTGCCAGCAGTTACCGTGGAACGCAGTATTTT
CDR3: CASSYRGTQYF

V: TRBV3-1
D: TRBD1
J: TRBJ1-2
size: many
DNA: TGTGCCAGCAGCCAAGGCCCGGCAGGGGGAAACTATGGCTACACCTTC
CDR3: CASSQGPAGGNYGYTF

V: TRBV9
D: .
J: TRBJ2-1
size: few
DNA: TGTGCCAGCAGCGTAGGAGGGTTTGATTATGAGCAGTTCTTC
CDR3: CASSVGGFDYEQFF

V: TRBV7-3
D: .
J: TRBJ1-1
size: many
DNA: TGTGCCAGCAGCCCTGGGGGACTTTCAAACACTGAAGCTTTCTTT
CDR3: CASSPGGLSNTEAFF

V: TRBV4-2
D: TRBD1
J: TRBJ1-2
size: many
DNA: TGTGCCAGCAGCCAAGAGGGCACAACAGGGGTTGGCTACACCTTC
CDR3: CASSQEGTTGVGYTF

V: TRBV29-1
D: TRBD1
J: TRBJ2-5
size: many
DNA: TGCAGCGGGTCCCAGGGGGCGCAGGGGACCCAGTACTTC
CDR3: CSGSQGAQGTQYF

V: TRBV12-3/TRBV12-4
D: TRBD1
J: TRBJ2-2
size: many
DNA: TGTGCCAGCAGTTGGCAGACAGGGGCCCCCGGGGAGCTGTTTTTT
CDR3: CASSWQTGAPGELFF

V: TRBV2
D: .
J: TRBJ1-2
size: many
DNA: TGTGCCAGCAGTTTCTACAGCGGACCCTTAGAAGGCTACACCTTC
CDR3: CASSFYSGPLEGYTF

V: TRBV18
D: .
J: TRBJ2-4
size: many
DNA: TGTGCCAGCTCACCAAGGGCCGGGAACATTCAGTACTTC
CDR3: CASSPRAGNIQYF

V: TRBV19
D: TRBD1
J: TRBJ1-6
size: many
DNA: TGTGCCAGCGGGACAGGGGGCAGTTATTCACCCCTCCACTTT
CDR3: CASGTGGSYSPLHF

V: TRBV20-1
D: .
J: TRBJ1-5
size: many
DNA: TGCAGTGCTAGGGGGGGTTATAGCAATCAGCCCCAGCATTTT
CDR3: CSARGGYSNQPQHF

V: TRBV5-1
D: .
J: TRBJ1-2
size: many
DNA: TGCGCCAGCACCCCAATCCCGGACAGCTCGCGTGGCTACACCTTC
CDR3: CASTPIPDSSRGYTF

V: TRBV28
D: .
J: TRBJ2-7
size: many
DNA: TGTGCCAGCAGTCCCCATTGGAGCTCCTACGAGCAGTACTTC
CDR3: CASSPHWSSYEQYF

V: TRBV30
D: TRBD2
J: TRBJ2-7
size: many
DNA: TGTGCCTGGAGTCTTCCAGGGAGGGGTAGCTACGAGCAGTACTTC
CDR3: CAWSLPGRGSYEQYF

V: TRBV28
D: .
J: TRBJ2-3
size: many
DNA: TGTGCCAGCAGTTTACAGGGGACCCCAGATACGCAGTATTTT
CDR3: CASSLQGTPDTQYF

V: TRBV4-2
D: .
J: TRBJ2-2
size: many
DNA: TGTGCCAGCAGCCCAAGGACAGACACCGGGGAGCTGTTTTTT
CDR3: CASSPRTDTGELFF

V: TRBV18
D: .
J: TRBJ1-2
size: many
DNA: TGTGCCAGCTCACCACAGGGTATTGAATGGTACACCTTC
CDR3: CASSPQGIEWYTF

V: TRBV7-3
D: .
J: TRBJ1-5
size: few
DNA: TGTGCCAGCAGCTTGCGCCATTACATATCGTATAGCAATCAGCCCCAGCATTTT
CDR3: CASSLRHYISYSNQPQHF

V: TRBV11-1
D: TRBD1
J: TRBJ2-2
size: many
DNA: TGTGCCAGCAGCTTGCTCAGGGGGCTCAACACCGGGGAGCTGTTTTTT
CDR3: CASSLLRGLNTGELFF

V: TRBV20-1
D: TRBD2
J: TRBJ2-1
size: .
DNA: TGCAGTGCTAGAGATGGGACTAGCGGGAGTGATCTGAGCAATGAGCAGTTCTTC
CDR3: CSARDGTSGSDLSNEQFF

V: TRBV18
D: TRBD2
J: TRBJ2-1
size: many
DNA: TGTGCCAGCTCACCGGAACTAGCGGGAGTGGAGCAGTTCTTC
CDR3: CASSPELAGVEQFF